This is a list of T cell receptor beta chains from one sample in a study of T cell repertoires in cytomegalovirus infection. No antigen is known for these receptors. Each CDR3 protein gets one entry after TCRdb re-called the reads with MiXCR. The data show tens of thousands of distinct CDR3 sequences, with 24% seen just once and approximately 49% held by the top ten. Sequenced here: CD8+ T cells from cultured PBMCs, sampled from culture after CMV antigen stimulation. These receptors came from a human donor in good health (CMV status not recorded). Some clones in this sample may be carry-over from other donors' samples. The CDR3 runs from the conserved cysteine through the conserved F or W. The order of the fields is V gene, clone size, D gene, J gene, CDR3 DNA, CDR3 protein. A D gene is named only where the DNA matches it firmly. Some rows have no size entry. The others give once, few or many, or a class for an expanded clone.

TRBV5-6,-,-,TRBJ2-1,TGTGCCAGCAGCCTGAACCCCCGGGACTTATACAATGAGCAGTTCTTC,CASSLNPRDLYNEQFF
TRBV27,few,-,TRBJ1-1,TGTGCCAGCAGTTCCCTGCCGCAGGTTCGGTACACTGAAGCTTTCTTT,CASSSLPQVRYTEAFF
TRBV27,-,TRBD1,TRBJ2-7,TGTGCCAGCAGCGAAGGACAGGGGGCTTCCTACGAGCAGTACTTC,CASSEGQGASYEQYF
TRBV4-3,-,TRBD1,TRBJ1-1,TGCGCCAGCAGCCCCGGACAGGAGGAAAGTGAAGCTTTCTTT,CASSPGQEESEAFF
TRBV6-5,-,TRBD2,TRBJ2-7,TGTGCCAGCAGTTACTTTCGGACTAGCGGGAGGTACGAGCAGTACTTC,CASSYFRTSGRYEQYF
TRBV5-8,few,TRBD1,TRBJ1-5,TGTGCCAGCAGCTTGGTCCCCACAGGGGCTTTTCAGCCCCAGCATTTT,CASSLVPTGAFQPQHF
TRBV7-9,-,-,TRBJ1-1,TGTGCCAGCAGCTTCGCGTGGGGGGAGAACACTGAAGCTTTCTTT,CASSFAWGENTEAFF
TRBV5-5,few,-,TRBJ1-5,TGTGCCAGCAGCTTGGCCGACGTGGGCGGACAGCCCCAGCATTTT,CASSLADVGGQPQHF
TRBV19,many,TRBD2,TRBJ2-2,TGTGCCAGTAGCCCGACTAGCGGGAGGGGCACCGGGGAGCTGTTTTTT,CASSPTSGRGTGELFF
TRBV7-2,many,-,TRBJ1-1,TGTGCCAGTGCCTATTCTGAAGCTTTCTTT,CASAYSEAFF
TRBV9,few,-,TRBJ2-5,TGTGCCAGCAGCGAGAGAGGGTTCCAAGAGACCCAGTACTTC,CASSERGFQETQYF
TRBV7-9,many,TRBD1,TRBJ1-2,TGTGCCAGCAGCCCGAGGGACAGGGTCGTTGAGGCCGGCGACTATGGCTACACCTTC,CASSPRDRVVEAGDYGYTF
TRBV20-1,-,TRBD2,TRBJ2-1,TGCAGTGCTAGAGGGCGGGAGGGAAACGGTGAGCAGTTCTTC,CSARGREGNGEQFF
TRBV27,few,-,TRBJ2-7,TGTGCCAGCAGTCCGCAACCGACCGGGGTGCAGTACTTC,CASSPQPTGVQYF
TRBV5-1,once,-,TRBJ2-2,TGCGCCAGCAGCCCCTGGGGAGCGGTGAACACCGGGGAGCTGTTTTTT,CASSPWGAVNTGELFF